This T cell receptor beta chain originates from a study of blood T cell repertoires in COVID-19. Study details: T cells, B-cell-depleted T cells, or PBMCs provided the cDNA or gDNA that served as material.

The protocol was immunoSEQ multiplex PCR, while the TCRdb copy is restricted to in-frame clones and leaves out a portion. The sample records 300,000 or so clones, 70% to 90% being singletons. Germline loops: CDR1 MNHNY, CDR2 SVGAGI (reference sequence). V lost 5 bases and J lost 7, with 12 bases in between. This CDR3 comprises 13 residues. This TCR was sampled from a woman between 45 and 65 years old who had recovered from COVID-19. Material: peripheral blood. The chain is built from TRBV6-6 and TRBJ1-5, with D perhaps matching TRBD1 (6 bases). The CDR3 DNA follows: TGTGCCAGCAGTGCACAGGGAACCCAGCCCCAGCATTTT. Its translation: CASSAQGTQPQHF.